At least ten counts were recorded for the clone carrying this TCR beta chain. Its antigen remains unidentified. The donor group consisted entirely of healthy Caucasians. This entry comes from a study of identical twins. Study-level points and caveats: Where beta out-of-frame sequences were concerned, excess twin sharing was weaker.

The CDR3 runs to 15 residues. Germline V gene lookup returns CDR1 SGHDT and CDR2 YYEEEE. The V gene lost 4 bases and the J gene lost 0 bases, with 11 bases spanning the gap. Each CDR3 protein is one row after TCRdb ran MiXCR on the 5' RACE reads. The repertoire includes about 150,000 distinct CDR3 sequences, roughly 3.3% of them detected once, and 8% to 8.5% sits in the top ten. Sequenced sample: memory T cells sorted from blood. The clonotype originates from a man aged 18 to 35 in good health. V gene TRBV5-6 combines with J gene TRBJ1-3, with D unclear. CDR3 sequence reads: CASSPRTVSGNTIYF. The CDR3 region has the DNA TGTGCCAGCAGCCCGAGGACGGTCTCTGGAAACACCATATATTTT.